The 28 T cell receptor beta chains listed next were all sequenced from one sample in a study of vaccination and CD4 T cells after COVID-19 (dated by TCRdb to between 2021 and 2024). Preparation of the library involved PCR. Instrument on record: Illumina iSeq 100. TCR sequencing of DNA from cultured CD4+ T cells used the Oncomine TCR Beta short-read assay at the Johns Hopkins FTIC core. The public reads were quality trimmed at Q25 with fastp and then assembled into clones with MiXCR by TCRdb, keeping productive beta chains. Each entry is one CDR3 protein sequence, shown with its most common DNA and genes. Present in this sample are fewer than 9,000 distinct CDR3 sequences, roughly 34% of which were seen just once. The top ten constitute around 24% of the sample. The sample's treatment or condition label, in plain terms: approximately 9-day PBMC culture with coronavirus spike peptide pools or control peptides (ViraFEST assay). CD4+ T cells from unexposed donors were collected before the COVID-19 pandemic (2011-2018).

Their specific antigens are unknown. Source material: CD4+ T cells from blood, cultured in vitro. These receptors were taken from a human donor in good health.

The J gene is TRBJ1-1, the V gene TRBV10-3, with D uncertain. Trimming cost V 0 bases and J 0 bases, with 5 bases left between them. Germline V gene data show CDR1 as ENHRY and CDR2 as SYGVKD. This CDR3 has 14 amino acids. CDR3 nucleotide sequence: TGTGCCATCAGTGAGTCCACAGTGAACACTGAAGCTTTCTTT. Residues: CAISESTVNTEAFF.

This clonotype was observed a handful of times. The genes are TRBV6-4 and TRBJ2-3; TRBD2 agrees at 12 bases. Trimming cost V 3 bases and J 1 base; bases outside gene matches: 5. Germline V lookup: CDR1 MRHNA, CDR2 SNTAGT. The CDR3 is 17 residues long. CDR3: CASSEEASGGGTDTQYF. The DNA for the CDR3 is TGTGCCAGCAGTGAAGAGGCTAGCGGGGGGGGCACAGATACGCAGTATTTT.

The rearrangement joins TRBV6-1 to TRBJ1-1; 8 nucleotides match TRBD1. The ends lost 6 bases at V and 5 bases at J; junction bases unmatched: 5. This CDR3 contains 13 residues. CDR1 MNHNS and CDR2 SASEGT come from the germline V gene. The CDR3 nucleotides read TGTGCCAGCAGGGGACAGGCCGGGACTGAAGCTTTCTTT. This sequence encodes CASRGQAGTEAFF.

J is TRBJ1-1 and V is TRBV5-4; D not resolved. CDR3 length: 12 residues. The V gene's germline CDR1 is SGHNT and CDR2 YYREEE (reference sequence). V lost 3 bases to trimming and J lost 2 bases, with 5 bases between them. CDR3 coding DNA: TGTGCCAGCAGCTCTACAAACACTGAAGCTTTCTTT. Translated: CASSSTNTEAFF.

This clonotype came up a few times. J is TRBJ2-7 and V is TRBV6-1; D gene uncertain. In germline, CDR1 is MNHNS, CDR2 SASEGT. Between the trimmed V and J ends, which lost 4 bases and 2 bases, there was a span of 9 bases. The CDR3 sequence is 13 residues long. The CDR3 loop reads CASSVGSAYEQYF. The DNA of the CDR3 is TGTGCCAGCAGTGTTGGCAGTGCCTACGAGCAGTACTTC.

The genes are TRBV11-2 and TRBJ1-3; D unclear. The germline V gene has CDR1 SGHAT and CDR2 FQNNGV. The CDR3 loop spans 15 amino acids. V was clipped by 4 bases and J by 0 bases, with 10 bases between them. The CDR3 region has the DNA TGTGCCAGCAGCTCCGGATATCCCTCTGGAAACACCATATATTTT. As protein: CASSSGYPSGNTIYF. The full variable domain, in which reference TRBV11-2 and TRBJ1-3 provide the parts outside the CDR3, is EAGVAQSPRYKIIEKRQSVAFWCNPISGHATLYWYQQILGQGPKLLIQFQNNGVVDDSQLPKDRFSAERLKGVDSTLKIQPAKLEDSAVYLCASSSGYPSGNTIYFGEGSWLTVV.

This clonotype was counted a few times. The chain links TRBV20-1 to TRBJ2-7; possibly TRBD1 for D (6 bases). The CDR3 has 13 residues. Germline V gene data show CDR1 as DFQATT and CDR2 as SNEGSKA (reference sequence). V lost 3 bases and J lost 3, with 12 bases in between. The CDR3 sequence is CSASRDNFYEQYF. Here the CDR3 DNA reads TGCAGTGCTAGCCGGGACAACTTCTACGAGCAGTACTTC.

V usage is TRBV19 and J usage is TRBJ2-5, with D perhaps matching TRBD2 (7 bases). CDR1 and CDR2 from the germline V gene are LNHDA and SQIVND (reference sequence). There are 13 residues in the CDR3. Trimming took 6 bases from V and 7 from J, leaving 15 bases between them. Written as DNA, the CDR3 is TGTGCCAGTAGCCCCGCGAGGGGGGGGACCCAGTACTTC. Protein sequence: CASSPARGGTQYF. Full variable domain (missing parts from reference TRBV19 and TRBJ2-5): DGGITQSPKYLFRKEGQNVTLSCEQNLNHDAMYWYRQDPGQGLRLIYYSQIVNDFQKGDIAEGYSVSREKKESFPLTVTSAQKNPTAFYLCASSPARGGTQYFGPGTRLLVL.

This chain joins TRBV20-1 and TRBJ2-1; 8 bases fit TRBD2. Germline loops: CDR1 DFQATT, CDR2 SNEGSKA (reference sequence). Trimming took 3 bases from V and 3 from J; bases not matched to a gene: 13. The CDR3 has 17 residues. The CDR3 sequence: CSARVAGGRGGYNEQFF. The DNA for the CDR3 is TGCAGTGCTAGGGTGGCGGGGGGTCGTGGTGGCTACAATGAGCAGTTCTTC.

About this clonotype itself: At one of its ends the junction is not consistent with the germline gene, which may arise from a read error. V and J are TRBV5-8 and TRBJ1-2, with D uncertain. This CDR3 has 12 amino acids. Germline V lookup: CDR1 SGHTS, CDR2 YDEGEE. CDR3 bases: TGTACCAGCAGCTTGGGGAACTATGGCTACACCTTC. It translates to CTSSLGNYGYTF. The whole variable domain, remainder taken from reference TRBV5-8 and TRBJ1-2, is EAGVTQSPTHLIKTRGQQATLRCSPISGHTSVYWYQQALGLGLQFLLWYDEGEERNRGNFPPRFSGRQFPNYSSELNVNALELEDSALYLCTSSLGNYGYTFGSGTRLTVV.

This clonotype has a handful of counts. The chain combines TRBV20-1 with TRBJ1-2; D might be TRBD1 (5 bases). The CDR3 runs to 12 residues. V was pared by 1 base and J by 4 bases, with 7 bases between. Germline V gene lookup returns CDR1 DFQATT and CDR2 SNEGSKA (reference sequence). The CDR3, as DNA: TGCAGTGCTAGAGTAGGGACCTATGGCTACACCTTC. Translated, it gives CSARVGTYGYTF.

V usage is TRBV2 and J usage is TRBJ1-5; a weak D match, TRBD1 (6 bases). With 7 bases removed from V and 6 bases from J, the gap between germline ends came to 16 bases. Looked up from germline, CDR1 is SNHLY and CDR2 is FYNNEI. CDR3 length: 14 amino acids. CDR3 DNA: TGTGCCAGCACCATAGACAGGTCGGGTCAGCCCCAGCATTTT. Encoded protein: CASTIDRSGQPQHF.

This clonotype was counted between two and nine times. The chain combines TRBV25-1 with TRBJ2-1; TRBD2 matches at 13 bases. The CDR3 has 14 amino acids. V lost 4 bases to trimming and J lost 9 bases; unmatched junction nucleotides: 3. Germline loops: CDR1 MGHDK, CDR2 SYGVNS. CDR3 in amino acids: CASSVLAGGTEQFF. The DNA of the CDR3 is TGTGCCAGCAGTGTACTAGCGGGGGGGACTGAGCAGTTCTTC.

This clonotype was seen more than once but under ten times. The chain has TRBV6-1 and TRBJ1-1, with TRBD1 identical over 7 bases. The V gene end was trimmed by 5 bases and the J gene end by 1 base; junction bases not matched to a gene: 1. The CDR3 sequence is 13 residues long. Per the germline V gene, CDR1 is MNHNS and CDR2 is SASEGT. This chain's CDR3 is CASSRTGNTEAFF. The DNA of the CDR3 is TGTGCCAGCAGTCGGACAGGGAACACTGAAGCTTTCTTT.

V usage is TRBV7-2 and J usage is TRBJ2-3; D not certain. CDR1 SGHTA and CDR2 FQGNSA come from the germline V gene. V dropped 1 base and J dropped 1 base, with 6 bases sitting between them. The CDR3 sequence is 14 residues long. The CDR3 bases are TGTGCCAGCAGCTTAGTCCGGGGCACAGATACGCAGTATTTT. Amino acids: CASSLVRGTDTQYF.

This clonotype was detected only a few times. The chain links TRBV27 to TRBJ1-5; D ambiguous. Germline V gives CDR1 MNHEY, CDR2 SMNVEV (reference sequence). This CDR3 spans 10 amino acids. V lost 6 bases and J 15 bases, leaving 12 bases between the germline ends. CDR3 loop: CASRSVWGHF. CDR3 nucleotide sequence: TGTGCCAGCAGATCGGTTTGGGGGCATTTT.

CDR3 sequence: CSAAAPNSYEQYF. The CDR3 DNA is TGCAGTGCTGCAGCACCCAATTCCTACGAGCAGTACTTC. The chain combines TRBV20-1 with TRBJ2-7; no firm D call. In germline, CDR1 is DFQATT, CDR2 SNEGSKA (reference sequence). The V end was cut by 5 bases, the J end by 1 base, with 12 bases between. The CDR3 contains 13 residues.

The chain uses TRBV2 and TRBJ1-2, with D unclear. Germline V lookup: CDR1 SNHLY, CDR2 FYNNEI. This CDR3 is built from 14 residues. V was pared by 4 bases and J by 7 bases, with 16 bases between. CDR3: CASSVDSSAAGYTF. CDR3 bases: TGTGCCAGCAGTGTAGATTCTTCGGCGGCTGGCTACACCTTC.

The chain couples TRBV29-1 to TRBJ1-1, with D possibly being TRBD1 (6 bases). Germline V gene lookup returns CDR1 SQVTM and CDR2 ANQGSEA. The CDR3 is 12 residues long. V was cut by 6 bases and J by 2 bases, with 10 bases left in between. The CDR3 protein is CSVTGFNTEAFF. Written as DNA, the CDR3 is TGCAGCGTCACAGGGTTCAACACTGAAGCTTTCTTT.

The CDR3 is CASRFDRGVSSNYGYTF. CDR3 in DNA: TGTGCCAGCAGATTCGACAGGGGAGTCTCATCTAACTATGGCTACACCTTC. This chain connects TRBV27 to TRBJ1-2; 8 bases map to TRBD1. Trimming removed 6 bases from V and 0 bases from J; junction bases left unmatched: 12. The CDR3 length is 17 residues. The germline V gene encodes CDR1 MNHEY and CDR2 SMNVEV (reference sequence).

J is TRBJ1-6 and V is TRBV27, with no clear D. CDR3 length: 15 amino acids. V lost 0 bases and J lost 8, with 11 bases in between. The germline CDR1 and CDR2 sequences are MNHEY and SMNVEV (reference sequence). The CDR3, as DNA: TGTGCCAGCAGTTTATCGGCAGGAAATCATTCACCCCTCCACTTT. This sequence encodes CASSLSAGNHSPLHF.

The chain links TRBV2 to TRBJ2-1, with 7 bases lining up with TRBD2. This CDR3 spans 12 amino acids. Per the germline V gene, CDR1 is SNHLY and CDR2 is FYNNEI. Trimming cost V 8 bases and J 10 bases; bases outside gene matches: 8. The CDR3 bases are TGTGCCAGCCTAGCGCAAGCGGGAGAGCAGTTCTTC. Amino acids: CASLAQAGEQFF.

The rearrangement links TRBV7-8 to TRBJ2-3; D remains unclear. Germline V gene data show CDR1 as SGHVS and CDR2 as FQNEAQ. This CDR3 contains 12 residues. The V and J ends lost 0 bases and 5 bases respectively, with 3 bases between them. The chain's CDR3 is CASSLAQDTQYF. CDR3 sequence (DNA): TGTGCCAGCAGCTTAGCGCAAGATACGCAGTATTTT.

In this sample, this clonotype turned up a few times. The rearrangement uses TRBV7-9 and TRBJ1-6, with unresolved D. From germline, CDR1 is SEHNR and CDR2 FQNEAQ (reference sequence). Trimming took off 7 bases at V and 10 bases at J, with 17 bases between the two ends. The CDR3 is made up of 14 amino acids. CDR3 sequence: CASTDLIQRSPLHF. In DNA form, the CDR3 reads TGTGCCAGCACCGATTTAATACAAAGGTCACCCCTCCACTTT.

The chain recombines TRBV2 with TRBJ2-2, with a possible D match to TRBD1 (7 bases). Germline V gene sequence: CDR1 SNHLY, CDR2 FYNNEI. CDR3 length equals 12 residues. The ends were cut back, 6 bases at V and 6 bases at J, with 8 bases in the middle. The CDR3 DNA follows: TGTGCCAGCAGCAGGGGGGCCGGGGAGCTGTTTTTT. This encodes CASSRGAGELFF.

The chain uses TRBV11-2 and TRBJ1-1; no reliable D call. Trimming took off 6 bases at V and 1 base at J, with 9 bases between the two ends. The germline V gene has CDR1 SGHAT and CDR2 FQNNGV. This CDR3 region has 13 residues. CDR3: CASSNSGNTEAFF. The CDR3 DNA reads TGTGCCAGCAGTAACAGCGGGAACACTGAAGCTTTCTTT. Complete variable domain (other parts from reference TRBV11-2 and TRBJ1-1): EAGVAQSPRYKIIEKRQSVAFWCNPISGHATLYWYQQILGQGPKLLIQFQNNGVVDDSQLPKDRFSAERLKGVDSTLKIQPAKLEDSAVYLCASSNSGNTEAFFGQGTRLTVV.

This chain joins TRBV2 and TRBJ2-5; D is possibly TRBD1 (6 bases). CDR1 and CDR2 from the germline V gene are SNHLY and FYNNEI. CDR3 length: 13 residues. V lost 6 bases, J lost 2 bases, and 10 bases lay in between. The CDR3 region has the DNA TGTGCCAGCAGCTGGACAGTACAAGAGACCCAGTACTTC. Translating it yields CASSWTVQETQYF.

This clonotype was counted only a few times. The chain's CDR3 is CASSLGQDTQYF. In DNA, the CDR3 is TGTGCCAGCAGTTTGGGACAAGATACGCAGTATTTT. The chain combines TRBV28 with TRBJ2-3; weak D call: TRBD1 (6 bases). Germline-derived CDR1 and CDR2 are MDHEN and SYDVKM. V was clipped by 3 bases and J by 5 bases, with 6 bases between them. The CDR3 covers 12 residues. The whole variable domain, remainder taken from reference TRBV28 and TRBJ2-3, is DVKVTQSSRYLVKRTGEKVFLECVQDMDHENMFWYRQDPGLGLRLIYFSYDVKMKEKGDIPEGYSVSREKKERFSLILESASTNQTSMYLCASSLGQDTQYFGPGTRLTVL.